Shown below are 8 T cell receptor beta chains from a single sample sequenced in a study of blood T cell repertoires in COVID-19. TCRdb's copy holds only in-frame clones and misses some; the assay was immunoSEQ multiplex PCR. The table lists some 320,000 clones, about 89% of them singletons. The sequenced sample was PBMCs or T cells enriched from blood (not recorded which). The source of these receptors is a woman in her 30s who had recovered from COVID-19.

The CDR3 region has the DNA TGTGCCAGCAGCTTAGTCGCGACCTATAATTCACCCCTCCACTTT. Protein sequence: CASSLVATYNSPLHF. The rearrangement uses TRBV11-2 and TRBJ1-6; D is uncertain. Germline CDR1 is SGHAT and CDR2 is FQNNGV. CDR3 size: 15 residues. V was trimmed by 1 base and J by 2 bases, leaving 6 bases between them.

The chain links TRBV25-1 to TRBJ2-2; D is ambiguous. Germline CDR1 MGHDK, CDR2 SYGVNS. This CDR3 is built from 11 residues. V lost 6 bases to trimming and J lost 3 bases, with 2 bases between them. CDR3 protein: CASSDTGELFF. The CDR3 region has the DNA TGTGCCAGCAGCGACACCGGGGAGCTGTTTTTT.

This rearrangement joins TRBV2 to TRBJ2-1; D not certain. V lost 3 bases to trimming and J lost 3 bases, with 9 bases between them. The V gene's germline CDR1 is SNHLY and CDR2 FYNNEI. The CDR3 covers 14 residues. CDR3 in DNA: TGTGCCAGCAGTGACAGGCCGGACTACAATGAGCAGTTCTTC. Encoded protein: CASSDRPDYNEQFF.

The chain joins TRBV28 to TRBJ1-2, with 8 bases lining up with TRBD1. The germline V gene has CDR1 MDHEN and CDR2 SYDVKM. J was trimmed by 4 bases and V by 6 bases; bases with no gene match: 7. The CDR3 is 14 residues long. The CDR3 DNA follows: TGTGCCAGCAGGCCCCAGGGGGCAATCTATGGCTACACCTTC. Translation gives CASRPQGAIYGYTF.

This chain uses TRBV19 with TRBJ2-2; D may be TRBD1 (5 bases). V was pared by 4 bases and J by 7 bases, with 10 bases between. The germline V gene encodes CDR1 LNHDA and CDR2 SQIVND (reference sequence). The CDR3 covers 13 residues. As DNA, the CDR3 is TGTGCCAGTAGTACTCAGGGTAACGGGGAGCTGTTTTTT. The encoded protein is CASSTQGNGELFF.

The gene calls are TRBV19 and TRBJ2-5; 8 bases are shared with TRBD2. The CDR3 covers 15 residues. V trimming: 5 bases; J trimming: 0 bases; junction bases outside the gene matches: 5. The germline CDR1 and CDR2 sequences are LNHDA and SQIVND (reference sequence). In DNA, the CDR3 is TGTGCCAGTAGTGGCAAGCGGGGGTACCAAGAGACCCAGTACTTC. Translated: CASSGKRGYQETQYF.

V gene TRBV27 combines with J gene TRBJ2-7, with D possibly matching TRBD2 (5 bases). The CDR3 covers 14 residues. The V gene lost 7 bases and the J gene lost 3 bases, with 16 bases spanning the gap. Germline V gene sequence: CDR1 MNHEY, CDR2 SMNVEV (reference sequence). CDR3 loop: CASKSIGRSYEQYF. CDR3 coding DNA: TGTGCCAGCAAATCGATAGGGAGAAGCTACGAGCAGTACTTC.

The chain combines TRBV30 with TRBJ1-5; no firm D call. V lost 4 bases to trimming and J lost 0 bases, with 13 bases between them. There are 15 residues in the CDR3. In germline, CDR1 is GTSNPN, CDR2 SVGIG (reference sequence). For the CDR3, the DNA is TGTGCCTGGACGAGATCCGGTAATAGCAATCAGCCCCAGCATTTT. Amino acids: CAWTRSGNSNQPQHF.